The clone carrying this T cell receptor beta chain came up a few times. Its antigen is currently unknown. This record belongs to a study of identical twins. Study-wide points: The study found excess low generation probability among twin-shared out-of-frame alpha sequences. Cord blood's abundant beta clonotypes had fewer insertions, unlike memory repertoires. In drawing conclusions, the study used cross-sectional statistical analysis and did not follow the same donors. Beta out-of-frame sequences displayed a weaker excess of sharing between twins.

J lost 2 bases, V lost 5 bases, and 11 bases had no gene match. The CDR3 is 16 residues long. Germline CDR1 is MNHNS and CDR2 is SASEGT. One entry per CDR3 protein, called by TCRdb with MiXCR from the 5' RACE reads. The repertoire holds approximately 220,000 distinct CDR3 sequences, with about a tenth as singletons. Sequenced: memory (CD45RO+) T cells sorted from blood. The TCR originated in a woman under 30 in good health. V gene TRBV6-1 combines with J gene TRBJ2-7; the match to TRBD2 covers 8 bases. The CDR3 DNA is TGTGCCAGCAGTCGAGCGGGAGCTAACCTCCCCTACGAGCAGTACTTC. Translation: CASSRAGANLPYEQYF.